This TCR beta chain emerged from a study of T-cell reconstitution after alpha-beta-depleted transplantation in children. The trim removed 4 bases at V and 3 bases at J, leaving 4 bases unmatched. This CDR3 has 15 amino acids. The germline V gene encodes CDR1 SGHRS and CDR2 YFSETQ. For TCRbeta, the library was prepared with unique molecular identifiers. TCRdb passed the PCR reads through MiXCR, listing each CDR3 protein once. The sample has about 640,000 distinct CDR3 sequences, 16% seen once. The sample in question was PBMCs from the stem cell graft donor, obtained from the stem cell graft. The chain couples TRBV5-1 to TRBJ2-2; 9 bases agree with TRBD1. The TCR was taken from a human donor who donated a stem cell graft to a child with acute myeloid leukemia. CDR3 protein: CASSDTGGDTGELFF. CDR3 sequence (DNA): TGCGCCAGCAGCGACACAGGGGGCGACACCGGGGAGCTGTTTTTT.